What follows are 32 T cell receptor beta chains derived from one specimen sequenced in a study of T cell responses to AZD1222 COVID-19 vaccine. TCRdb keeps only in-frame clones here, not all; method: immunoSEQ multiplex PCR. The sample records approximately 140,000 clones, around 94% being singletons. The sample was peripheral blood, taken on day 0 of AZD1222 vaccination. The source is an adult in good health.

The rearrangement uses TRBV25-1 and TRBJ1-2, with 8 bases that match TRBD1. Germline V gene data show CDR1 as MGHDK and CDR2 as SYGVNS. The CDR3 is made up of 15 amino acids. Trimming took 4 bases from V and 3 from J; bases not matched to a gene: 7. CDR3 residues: CASSAGTGGDYGYTF. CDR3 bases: TGTGCCAGCAGTGCAGGGACAGGAGGGGACTATGGCTACACCTTC.

CDR3 bases: TGTGCCAGCTCACCGATGACAGGGCCAACCTACGAGCAGTACGTC. It codes for CASSPMTGPTYEQYV. This chain uses TRBV18 with TRBJ2-7, with 7 bases matching TRBD1. Germline trimming cut 3 bases from V and 2 bases from J; bases unmatched to any gene: 7. Germline values: CDR1 KGHSH, CDR2 LQKENI. This CDR3 comprises 15 residues.

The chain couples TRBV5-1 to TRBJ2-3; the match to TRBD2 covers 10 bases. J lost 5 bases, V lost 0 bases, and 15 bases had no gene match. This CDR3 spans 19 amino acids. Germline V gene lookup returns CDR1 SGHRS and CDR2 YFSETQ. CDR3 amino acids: CASSLAIGSSGSGKDTQYF. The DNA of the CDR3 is TGCGCCAGCAGCTTGGCCATCGGCTCTAGCGGGAGCGGTAAAGATACGCAGTATTTT.

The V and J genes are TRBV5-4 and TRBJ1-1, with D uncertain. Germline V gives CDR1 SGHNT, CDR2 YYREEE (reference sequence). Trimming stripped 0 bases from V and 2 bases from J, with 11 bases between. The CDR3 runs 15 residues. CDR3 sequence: CASSLAPSGNTEAFF. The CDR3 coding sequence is TGTGCCAGCAGCTTGGCACCCAGTGGAAACACTGAAGCTTTCTTT.

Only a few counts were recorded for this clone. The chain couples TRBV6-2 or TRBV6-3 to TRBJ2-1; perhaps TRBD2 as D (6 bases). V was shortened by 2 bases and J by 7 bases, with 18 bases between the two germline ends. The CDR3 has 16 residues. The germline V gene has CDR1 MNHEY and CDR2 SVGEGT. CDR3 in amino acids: CASSYKVGRGGNEQFF. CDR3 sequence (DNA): TGTGCCAGCAGTTACAAGGTCGGGCGGGGAGGAAATGAGCAGTTCTTC.

Here the CDR3 reads CASVENTEAFF. In DNA, the CDR3 is TGTGCCAGCGTTGAGAACACTGAAGCTTTCTTT. The chain employs TRBV2 and TRBJ1-1; D gene unclear. The germline V and J ends were trimmed by 8 bases and 1 base, with 5 bases remaining between them. This CDR3 has 11 amino acids. The germline gives CDR1 SNHLY, CDR2 FYNNEI.

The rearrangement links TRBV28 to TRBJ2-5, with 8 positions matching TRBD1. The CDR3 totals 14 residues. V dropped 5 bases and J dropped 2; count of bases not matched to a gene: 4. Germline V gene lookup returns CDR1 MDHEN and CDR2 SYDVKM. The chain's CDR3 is CASSAWTGQETQYF. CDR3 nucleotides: TGTGCCAGCAGTGCCTGGACAGGGCAAGAGACCCAGTACTTC.

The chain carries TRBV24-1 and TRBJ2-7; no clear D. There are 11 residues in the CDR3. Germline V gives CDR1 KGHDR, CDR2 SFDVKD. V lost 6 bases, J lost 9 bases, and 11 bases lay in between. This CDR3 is CATSRARTQYV. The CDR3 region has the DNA TGTGCCACCAGTAGGGCTCGAACGCAGTACGTC.

CDR3 nucleotides: TGTGCCAGCTCACCGCAGGGAGGTGCTGAAAAACTGTTTTTT. Protein product: CASSPQGGAEKLFF. The rearrangement links TRBV18 to TRBJ1-4; D is possibly TRBD1 (5 bases). The CDR3 is 14 residues long. V was cut by 3 bases and J by 7 bases, with 12 bases left in between. Germline V gene data show CDR1 as KGHSH and CDR2 as LQKENI.

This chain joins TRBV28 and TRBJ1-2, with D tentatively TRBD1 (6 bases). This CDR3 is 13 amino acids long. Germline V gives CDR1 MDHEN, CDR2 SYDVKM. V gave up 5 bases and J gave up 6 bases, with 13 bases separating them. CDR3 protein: CASSLGRGHGYTF. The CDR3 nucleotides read TGTGCCAGCAGTCTTGGCAGGGGCCATGGCTACACCTTC.

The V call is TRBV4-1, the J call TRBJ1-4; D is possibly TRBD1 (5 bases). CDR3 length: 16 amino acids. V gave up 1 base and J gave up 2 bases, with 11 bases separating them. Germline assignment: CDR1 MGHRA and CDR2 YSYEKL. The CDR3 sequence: CASSQASGSTNEKLFF. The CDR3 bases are TGCGCCAGCAGCCAAGCCTCAGGGTCGACTAATGAAAAACTGTTTTTT.

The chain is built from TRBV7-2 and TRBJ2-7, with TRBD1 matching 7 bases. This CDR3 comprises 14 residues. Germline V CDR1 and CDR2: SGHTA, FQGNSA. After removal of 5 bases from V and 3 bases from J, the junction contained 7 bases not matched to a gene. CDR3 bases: TGTGCCAGCAGCCCCGGGACAGCGAACTACGAGCAGTACGTC. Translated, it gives CASSPGTANYEQYV.

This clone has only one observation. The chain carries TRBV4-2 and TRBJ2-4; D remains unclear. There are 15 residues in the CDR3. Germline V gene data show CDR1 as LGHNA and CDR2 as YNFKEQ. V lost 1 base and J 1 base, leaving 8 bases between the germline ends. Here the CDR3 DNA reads TGTGCCAGCAGCCAAGGGCCCGAGGCCAAAAACATTCAGTACTTC. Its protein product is CASSQGPEAKNIQYF.

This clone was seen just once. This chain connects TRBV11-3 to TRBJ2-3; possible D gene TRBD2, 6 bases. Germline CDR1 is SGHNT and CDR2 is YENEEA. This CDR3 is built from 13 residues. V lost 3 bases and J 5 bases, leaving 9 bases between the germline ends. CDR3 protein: CASSFTGGDTQYF. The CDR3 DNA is TGTGCCAGCAGCTTTACCGGGGGAGATACGCAGTATTTT.

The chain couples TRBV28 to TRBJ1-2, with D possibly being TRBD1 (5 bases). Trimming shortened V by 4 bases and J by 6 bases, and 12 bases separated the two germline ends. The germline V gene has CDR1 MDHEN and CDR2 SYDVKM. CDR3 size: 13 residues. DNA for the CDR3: TGTGCCAGCAGTTCGAGGGGTAGGCATGGCTACACCTTC. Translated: CASSSRGRHGYTF.

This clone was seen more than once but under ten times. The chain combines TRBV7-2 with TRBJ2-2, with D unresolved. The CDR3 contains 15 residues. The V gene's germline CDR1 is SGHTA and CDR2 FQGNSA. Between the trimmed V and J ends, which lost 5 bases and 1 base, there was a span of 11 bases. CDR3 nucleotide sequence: TGTGCCAGCAGCCCCTCCTGGTTGAACACCGGGGAGCTGTTTTTT. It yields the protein CASSPSWLNTGELFF.

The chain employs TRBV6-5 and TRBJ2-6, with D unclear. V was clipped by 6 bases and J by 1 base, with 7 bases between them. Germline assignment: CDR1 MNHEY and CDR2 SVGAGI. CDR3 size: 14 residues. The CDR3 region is CASSRSSGANVLTF. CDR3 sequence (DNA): TGTGCCAGCAGCAGGAGTTCTGGGGCCAACGTCCTGACTTTC.

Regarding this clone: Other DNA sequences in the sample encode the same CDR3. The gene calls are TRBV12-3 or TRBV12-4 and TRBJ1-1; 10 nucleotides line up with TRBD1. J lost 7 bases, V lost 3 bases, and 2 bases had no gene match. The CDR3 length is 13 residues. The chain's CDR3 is CASSLGTGVEAFF. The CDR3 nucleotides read TGTGCCAGCAGTTTGGGGACAGGGGTTGAAGCTTTCTTT.

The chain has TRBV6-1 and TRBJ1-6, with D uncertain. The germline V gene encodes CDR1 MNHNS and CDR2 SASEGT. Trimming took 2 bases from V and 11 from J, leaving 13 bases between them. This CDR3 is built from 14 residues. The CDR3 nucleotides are TGTGCCAGCAGTGAATTGGTCTATAGGACACCCCTCCACTTT. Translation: CASSELVYRTPLHF.

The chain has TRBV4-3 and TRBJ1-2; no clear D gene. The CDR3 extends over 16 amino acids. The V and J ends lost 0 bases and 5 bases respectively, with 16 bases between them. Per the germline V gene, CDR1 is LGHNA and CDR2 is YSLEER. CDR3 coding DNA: TGCGCCAGCAGCCAAGAGCCGGACGCAATGCTTTATGGCTACACCTTC. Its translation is CASSQEPDAMLYGYTF.

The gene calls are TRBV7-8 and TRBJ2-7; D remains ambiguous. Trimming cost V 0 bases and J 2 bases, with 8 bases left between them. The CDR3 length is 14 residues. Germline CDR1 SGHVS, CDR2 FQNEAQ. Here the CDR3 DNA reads TGTGCCAGCAGCTTAGCGCCACTTACCTACGAGCAGTACGTC. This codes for CASSLAPLTYEQYV.

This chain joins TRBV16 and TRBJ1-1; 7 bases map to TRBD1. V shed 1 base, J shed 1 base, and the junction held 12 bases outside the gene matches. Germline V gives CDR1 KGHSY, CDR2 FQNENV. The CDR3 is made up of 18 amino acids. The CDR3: CASSQLRQGLPRNTEAFF. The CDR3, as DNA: TGTGCCAGCAGCCAATTAAGACAGGGCCTCCCCCGGAACACTGAAGCTTTCTTT.

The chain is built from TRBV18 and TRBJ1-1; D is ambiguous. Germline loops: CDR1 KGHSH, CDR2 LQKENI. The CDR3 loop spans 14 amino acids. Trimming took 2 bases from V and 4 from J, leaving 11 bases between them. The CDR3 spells CASSPGQVGTEAFF. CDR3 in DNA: TGTGCCAGCTCACCAGGGCAGGTAGGCACTGAAGCTTTCTTT.

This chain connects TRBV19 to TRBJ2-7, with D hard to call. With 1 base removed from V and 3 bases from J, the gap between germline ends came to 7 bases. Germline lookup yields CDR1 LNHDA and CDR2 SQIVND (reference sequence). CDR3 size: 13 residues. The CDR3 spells CASSIAPGYEQYV. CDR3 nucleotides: TGTGCCAGTAGTATAGCGCCAGGCTACGAGCAGTACGTC.

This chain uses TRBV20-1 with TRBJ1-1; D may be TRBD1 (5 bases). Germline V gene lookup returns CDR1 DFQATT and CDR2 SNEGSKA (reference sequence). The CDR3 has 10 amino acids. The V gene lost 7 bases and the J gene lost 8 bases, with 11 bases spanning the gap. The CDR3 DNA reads TGCAGTGTTGGGACTCCCGAAGCTTTCTTT. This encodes CSVGTPEAFF.

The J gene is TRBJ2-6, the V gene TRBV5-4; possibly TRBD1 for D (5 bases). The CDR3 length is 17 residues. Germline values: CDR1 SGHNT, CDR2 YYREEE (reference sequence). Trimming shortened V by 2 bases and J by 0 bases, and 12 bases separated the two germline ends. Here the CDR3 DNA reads TGTGCCAGCAGCTTTACAGGTTCTAGCTCTGGGGCCAACGTCCTGACTTTC. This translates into CASSFTGSSSGANVLTF.

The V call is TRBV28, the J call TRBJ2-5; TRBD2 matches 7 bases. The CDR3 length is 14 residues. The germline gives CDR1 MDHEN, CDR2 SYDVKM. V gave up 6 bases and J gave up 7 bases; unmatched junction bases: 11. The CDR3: CASSLDLGGRTQYF. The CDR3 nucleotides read TGTGCCAGCAGCTTAGACCTGGGGGGGAGGACCCAGTACTTC.

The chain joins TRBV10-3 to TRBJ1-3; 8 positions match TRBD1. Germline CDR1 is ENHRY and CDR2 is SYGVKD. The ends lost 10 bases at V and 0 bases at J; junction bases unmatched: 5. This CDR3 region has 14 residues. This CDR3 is CATHRGSSGNTIYF. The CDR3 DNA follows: TGTGCCACCCACAGGGGGAGCTCTGGAAACACCATATATTTT.

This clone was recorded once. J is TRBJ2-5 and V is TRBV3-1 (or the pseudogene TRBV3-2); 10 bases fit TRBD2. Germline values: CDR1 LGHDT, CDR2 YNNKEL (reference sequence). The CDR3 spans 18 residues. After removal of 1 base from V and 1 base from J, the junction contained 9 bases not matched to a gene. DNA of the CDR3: TGTGCCAGCAGCCAAGGATCCACTAGCGGGGACCTCCAAGAGACCCAGTACTTC. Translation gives CASSQGSTSGDLQETQYF.

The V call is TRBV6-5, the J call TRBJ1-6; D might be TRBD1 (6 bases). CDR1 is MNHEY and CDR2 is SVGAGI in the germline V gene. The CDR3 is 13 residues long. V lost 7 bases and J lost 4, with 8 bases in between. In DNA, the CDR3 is TGTGCCAGCATTGGACAGTATAATTCACCCCTCCACTTT. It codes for CASIGQYNSPLHF.

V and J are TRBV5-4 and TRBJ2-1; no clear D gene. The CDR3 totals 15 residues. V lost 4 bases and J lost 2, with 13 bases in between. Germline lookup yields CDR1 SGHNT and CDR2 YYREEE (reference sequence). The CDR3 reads CASSPGPSTYNEQFF. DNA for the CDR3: TGTGCCAGCAGCCCGGGTCCCTCAACCTACAATGAGCAGTTCTTC.

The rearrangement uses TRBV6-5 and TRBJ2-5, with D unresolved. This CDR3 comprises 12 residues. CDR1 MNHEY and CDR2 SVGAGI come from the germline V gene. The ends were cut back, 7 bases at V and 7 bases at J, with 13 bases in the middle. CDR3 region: CASKSVVGTQYF. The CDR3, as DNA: TGTGCCAGCAAGTCCGTGGTCGGGACCCAGTACTTC.